This T cell receptor (beta chain) was retrieved from a study of post-analysis software for immune sequencing data. Study as a whole: Multiple sclerosis in the patients followed relapsing-remitting, secondary progressive and progressive-relapsing courses.

As for this clonotype: Its antigen is unidentified.

This CDR3 region has 18 residues. J was trimmed by 5 bases and V by 2 bases; bases with no gene match: 14. CDR1 SGHTA and CDR2 FQGTGA come from the germline V gene. Every TCR beta cDNA library bore unique molecular identifiers. TCRdb re-derived calls from the PCR reads in MiXCR, one entry per CDR3 protein. The sample has a few hundred thousand distinct CDR3 sequences, less than 45% seen once. General study points: Five or six TRBV segments, TRBV5-6, TRBV5-1 and TRBV20-1 among them, were found more frequent in patients than controls. Significantly decreased normalized Chao1 diversity was recorded for multiple sclerosis patients relative to controls.

The source is a girl between 10 and 17 years old with multiple sclerosis. This chain joins TRBV7-3 and TRBJ2-5, with 10 bases matching TRBD1. Sequenced sample: blood. The CDR3 loop is CASSLQPGQGRIMETQYF. Written as DNA, the CDR3 is TGTGCCAGCAGCTTACAACCGGGACAGGGGAGGATTATGGAGACCCAGTACTTC.